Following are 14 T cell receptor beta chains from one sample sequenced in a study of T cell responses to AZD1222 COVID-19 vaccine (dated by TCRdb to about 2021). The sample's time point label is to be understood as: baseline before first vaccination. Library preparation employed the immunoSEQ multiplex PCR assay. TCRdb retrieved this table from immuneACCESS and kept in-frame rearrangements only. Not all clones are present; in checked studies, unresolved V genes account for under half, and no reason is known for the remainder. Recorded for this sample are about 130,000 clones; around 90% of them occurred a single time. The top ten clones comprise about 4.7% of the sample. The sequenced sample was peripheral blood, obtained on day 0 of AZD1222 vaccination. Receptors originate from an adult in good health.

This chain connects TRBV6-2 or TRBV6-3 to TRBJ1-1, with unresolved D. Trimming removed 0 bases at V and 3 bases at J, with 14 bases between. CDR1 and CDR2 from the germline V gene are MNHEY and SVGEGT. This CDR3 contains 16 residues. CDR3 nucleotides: TGTGCCAGCAGTTACTCGACGGCCAGTTTGGACACTGAAGCTTTCTTT. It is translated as CASSYSTASLDTEAFF.

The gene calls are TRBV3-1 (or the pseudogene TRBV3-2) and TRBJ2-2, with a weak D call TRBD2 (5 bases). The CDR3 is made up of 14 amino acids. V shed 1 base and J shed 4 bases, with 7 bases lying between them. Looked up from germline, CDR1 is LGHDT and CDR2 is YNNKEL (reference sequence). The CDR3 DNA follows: TGTGCCAGCAGCCAAGGGGGAGCCACCGGGGAGCTGTTTTTT. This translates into CASSQGGATGELFF.

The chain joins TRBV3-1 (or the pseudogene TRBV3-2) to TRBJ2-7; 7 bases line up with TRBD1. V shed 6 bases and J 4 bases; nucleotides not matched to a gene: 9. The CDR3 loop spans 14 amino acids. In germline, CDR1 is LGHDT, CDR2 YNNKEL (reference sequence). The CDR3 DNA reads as TGTGCCAGCAGTCACCCAGGGACAGATTACGAGCAGTACTTC. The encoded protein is CASSHPGTDYEQYF.

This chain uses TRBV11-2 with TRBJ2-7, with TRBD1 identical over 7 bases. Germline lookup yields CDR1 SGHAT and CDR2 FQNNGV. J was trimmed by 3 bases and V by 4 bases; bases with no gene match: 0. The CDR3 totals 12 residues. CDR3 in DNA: TGTGCCAGCAGCTACAGGGGCTACGAGCAGTACTTC. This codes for CASSYRGYEQYF.

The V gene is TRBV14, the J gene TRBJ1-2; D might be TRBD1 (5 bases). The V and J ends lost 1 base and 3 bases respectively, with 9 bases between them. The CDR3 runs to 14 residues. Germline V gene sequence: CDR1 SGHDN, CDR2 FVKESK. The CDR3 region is CASSQGQGDYGYTF. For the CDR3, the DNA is TGTGCCAGCAGCCAAGGACAAGGGGACTATGGCTACACCTTC.

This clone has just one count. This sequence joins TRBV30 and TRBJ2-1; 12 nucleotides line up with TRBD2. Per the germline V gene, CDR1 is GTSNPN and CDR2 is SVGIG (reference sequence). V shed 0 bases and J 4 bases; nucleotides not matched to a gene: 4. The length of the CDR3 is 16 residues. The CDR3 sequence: CAWSVGTSGLYNEQFF. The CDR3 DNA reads TGTGCCTGGAGTGTTGGGACTAGCGGGCTTTACAATGAGCAGTTCTTC.

This chain's CDR3 is CASTPGQFGYGYTF. The CDR3 nucleotides read TGTGCCAGTACTCCAGGACAGTTTGGCTATGGCTACACCTTC. The V call is TRBV19, the J call TRBJ1-2; a possible D gene is TRBD1 (6 bases). V was pared by 7 bases and J by 4 bases, with 16 bases between. This CDR3 has 14 residues. Germline CDR1 and CDR2: LNHDA and SQIVND (reference sequence).

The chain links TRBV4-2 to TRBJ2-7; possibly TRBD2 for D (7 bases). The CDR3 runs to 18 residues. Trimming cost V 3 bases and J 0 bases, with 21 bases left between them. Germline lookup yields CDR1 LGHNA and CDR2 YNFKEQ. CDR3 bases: TGTGCCAGCAGCCACGCGGCCGGGGGGCGGGGGAGCTCCTACGAGCAGTACTTC. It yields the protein CASSHAAGGRGSSYEQYF.

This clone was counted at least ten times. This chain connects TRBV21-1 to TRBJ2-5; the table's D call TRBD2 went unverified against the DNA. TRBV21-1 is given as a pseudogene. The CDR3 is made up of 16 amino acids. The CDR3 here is CARVKRLAGYQETQYF. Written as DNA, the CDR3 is TGTGCCAGGGTAAAGCGGCTAGCGGGGTACCAAGAGACCCAGTACTTC.

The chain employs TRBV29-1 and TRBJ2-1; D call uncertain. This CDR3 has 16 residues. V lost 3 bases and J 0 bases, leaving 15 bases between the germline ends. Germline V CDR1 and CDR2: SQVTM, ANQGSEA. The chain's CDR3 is CSVDSPAPSSYNEQFF. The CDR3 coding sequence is TGCAGCGTTGATTCCCCAGCGCCTAGCTCCTACAATGAGCAGTTCTTC.

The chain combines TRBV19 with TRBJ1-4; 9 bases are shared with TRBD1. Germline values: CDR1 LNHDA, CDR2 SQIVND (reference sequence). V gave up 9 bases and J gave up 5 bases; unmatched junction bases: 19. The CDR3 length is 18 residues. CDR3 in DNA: TGTGCCAGCCTATCCGGGACAGGGTTTTTCGGAGGGAATGAAAAACTGTTTTTT. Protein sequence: CASLSGTGFFGGNEKLFF. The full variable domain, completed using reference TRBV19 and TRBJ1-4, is DGGITQSPKYLFRKEGQNVTLSCEQNLNHDAMYWYRQDPGQGLRLIYYSQIVNDFQKGDIAEGYSVSREKKESFPLTVTSAQKNPTAFYLCASLSGTGFFGGNEKLFFGSGTQLSVL.

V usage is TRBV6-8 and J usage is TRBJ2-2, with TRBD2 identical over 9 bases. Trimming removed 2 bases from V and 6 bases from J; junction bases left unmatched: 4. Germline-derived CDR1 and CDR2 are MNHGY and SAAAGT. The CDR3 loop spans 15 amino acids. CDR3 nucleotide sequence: TGTGCCAGCAGTTACCTGCGGGAGGGCCCCGGGGAGCTGTTTTTT. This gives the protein CASSYLREGPGELFF.

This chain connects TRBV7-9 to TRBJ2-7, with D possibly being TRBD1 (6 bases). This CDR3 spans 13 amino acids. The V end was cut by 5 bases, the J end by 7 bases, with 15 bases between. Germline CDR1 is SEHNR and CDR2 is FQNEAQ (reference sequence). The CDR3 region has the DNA TGTGCCAGCAGCCTCGACAGGATGGTTGAGCAGTACTTC. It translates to CASSLDRMVEQYF. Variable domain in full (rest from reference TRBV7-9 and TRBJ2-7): DTGVSQNPRHKITKRGQNVTFRCDPISEHNRLYWYRQTLGQGPEFLTYFQNEAQLEKSRLLSDRFSAERPKGSFSTLEIQRTEQGDSAMYLCASSLDRMVEQYFGPGTRLTVT.

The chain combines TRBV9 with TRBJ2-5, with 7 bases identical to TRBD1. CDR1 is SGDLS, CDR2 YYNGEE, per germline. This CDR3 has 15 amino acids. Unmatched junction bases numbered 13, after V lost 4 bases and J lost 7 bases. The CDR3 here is CASSPRQGTVRTQYF. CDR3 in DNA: TGTGCCAGCAGCCCCCGACAGGGTACGGTGAGGACCCAGTACTTC.